The TCR beta chain under discussion was sequenced for a study of blood T cell repertoires in COVID-19. Across the study: The origin of the acute and convalescent COVID-19 samples was the United States, Italy and Spain.

The CDR3 spans 15 residues. The germline V and J ends were trimmed by 6 bases and 7 bases, with 22 bases remaining between them. Germline CDR1 reads SGHDT; CDR2 reads YYEEEE. Libraries were prepared by immunoSEQ multiplex PCR; TCRdb keeps only in-frame clonotypes and omits some of them. This sample has 140,000 to 150,000 clones, with 80% to 85% found just once. Sample: peripheral blood. This receptor was identified in a human donor in a cohort sampled during active COVID-19. This chain connects TRBV5-6 to TRBJ2-5; maybe TRBD2 (6 bases). CDR3 region: CASTQTGDPRLTQYF. The CDR3 DNA is TGTGCCAGCACCCAGACGGGGGACCCCCGGCTGACCCAGTACTTC.